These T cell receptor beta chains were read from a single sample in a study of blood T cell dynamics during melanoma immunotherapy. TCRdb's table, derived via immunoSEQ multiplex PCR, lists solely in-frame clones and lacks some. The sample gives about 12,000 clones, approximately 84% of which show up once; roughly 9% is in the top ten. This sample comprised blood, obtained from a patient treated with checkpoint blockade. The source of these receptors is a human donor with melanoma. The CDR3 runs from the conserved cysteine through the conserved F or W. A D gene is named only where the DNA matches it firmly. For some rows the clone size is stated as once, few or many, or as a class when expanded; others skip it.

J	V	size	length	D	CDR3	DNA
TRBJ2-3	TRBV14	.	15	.	CASSQVGGPTDTQYF	TGTGCCAGCAGCCAAGTCGGGGGACCCACAGATACGCAGTATTTT
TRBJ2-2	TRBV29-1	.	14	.	CSVMRTQNAGELFF	TGCAGCGTTATGAGGACCCAGAACGCCGGGGAGCTGTTTTTT
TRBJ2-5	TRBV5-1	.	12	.	CASSFALETQYF	TGCGCCAGCAGCTTCGCCCTGGAGACCCAGTACTTC
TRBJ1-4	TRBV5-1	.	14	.	CASSSRGAEEKLFF	TGCGCCAGCAGCAGCCGTGGGGCCGAGGAAAAACTGTTTTTT
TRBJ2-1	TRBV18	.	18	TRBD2	CASSPATEAGSSYNEQFF	TGTGCCAGCTCACCGGCGACCGAAGCGGGAAGTTCCTACAATGAGCAGTTCTTC
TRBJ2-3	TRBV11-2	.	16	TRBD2	CASSSSSGGAVDTQYF	TGTGCCAGCAGCTCATCCAGCGGGGGGGCCGTGGATACGCAGTATTTT
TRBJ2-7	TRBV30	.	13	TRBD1	CAWSSDRVYEQYF	TGTGCCTGGAGTTCGGACAGGGTATACGAGCAGTACTTC
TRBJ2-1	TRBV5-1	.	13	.	CASSLDLTVGQFF	TGCGCCAGCAGCTTGGATCTGACAGTAGGGCAGTTCTTC
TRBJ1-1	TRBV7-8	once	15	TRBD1	CASSVTGGRNTEAFF	TGTGCCAGCAGCGTAACAGGGGGCAGGAACACTGAAGCTTTCTTT
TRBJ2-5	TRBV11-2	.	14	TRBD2	CASSLGGGTETQYF	TGTGCCAGCAGCTTAGGGGGAGGGACGGAGACCCAGTACTTC
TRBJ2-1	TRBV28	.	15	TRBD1	CASSDYGTGYNEQFF	TGTGCCAGCAGTGATTACGGGACAGGGTACAATGAGCAGTTCTTC
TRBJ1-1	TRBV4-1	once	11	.	CASSQNTEAFF	TGCGCCAGCAGCCAGAACACTGAAGCTTTCTTT
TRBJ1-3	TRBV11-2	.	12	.	CASSLGRNTIYF	TGTGCCAGCAGCTTAGGTAGAAACACCATATATTTT
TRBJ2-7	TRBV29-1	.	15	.	CSVYGGRGRSYEQYF	TGCAGCGTATACGGGGGCAGGGGGAGGTCCTACGAGCAGTACTTC
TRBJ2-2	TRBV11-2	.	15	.	CASSLVGGNTGELFF	TGTGCCAGCAGCTTAGTAGGAGGAAACACCGGGGAGCTGTTTTTT
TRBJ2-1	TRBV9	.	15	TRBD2	CASSDSGSNHNEQFF	TGTGCCAGCAGCGATAGCGGGAGCAACCACAATGAGCAGTTCTTC
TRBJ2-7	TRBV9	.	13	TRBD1	CASSEGDRAEQYF	TGTGCCAGCAGCGAGGGGGACAGGGCCGAGCAGTACTTC
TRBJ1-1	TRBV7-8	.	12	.	CASSLERGRAFF	TGTGCCAGCAGCTTAGAACGAGGGAGGGCTTTCTTT
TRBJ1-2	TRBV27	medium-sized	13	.	CASSPDGNYGYTF	TGTGCCAGCAGCCCTGACGGTAACTATGGCTACACCTTC
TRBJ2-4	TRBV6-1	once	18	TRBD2	CASSEASGGKVAKNIQYF	TGTGCCAGCAGTGAAGCGTCGGGGGGAAAAGTAGCCAAAAACATTCAGTACTTC
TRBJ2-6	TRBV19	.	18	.	CASTQRRQAYSGANVLTF	TGTGCCAGTACTCAACGGAGACAGGCATACTCTGGGGCCAACGTCCTGACTTTC
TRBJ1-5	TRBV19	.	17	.	CASSSPYRLGVNQPQHF	TGTGCCAGTAGTTCACCGTACAGGTTGGGAGTCAATCAGCCCCAGCATTTT
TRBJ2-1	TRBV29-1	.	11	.	CSVSRSGEQFF	TGCAGCGTTTCTCGGTCGGGTGAGCAGTTCTTC
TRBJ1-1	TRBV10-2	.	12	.	CASSPTNTEAFF	TGCGCCAGCTCGCCGACGAACACTGAAGCTTTCTTT
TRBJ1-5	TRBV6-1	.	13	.	CASSEWGAQPQHF	TGTGCCAGCAGTGAGTGGGGGGCTCAGCCCCAGCATTTT
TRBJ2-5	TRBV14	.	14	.	CASSPRVIQETQYF	TGTGCCAGCAGCCCTCGGGTGATACAAGAGACCCAGTACTTC
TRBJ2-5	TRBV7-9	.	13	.	CASSLYGEETQYF	TGTGCCAGCAGCTTATACGGAGAAGAGACCCAGTACTTC
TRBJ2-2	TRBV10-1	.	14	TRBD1	CASTRTGDTGELFF	TGCGCCAGCACCCGGACAGGGGATACCGGGGAGCTGTTTTTT
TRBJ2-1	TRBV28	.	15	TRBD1	CASFPGTGMVYEQFF	TGTGCCAGCTTTCCTGGGACAGGGATGGTATATGAGCAGTTCTTC
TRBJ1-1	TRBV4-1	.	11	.	CASSQNTEAFF	TGCGCCAGCAGCCAAAACACTGAAGCTTTCTTT
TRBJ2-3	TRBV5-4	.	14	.	CASSRDWGTDTQYF	TGTGCCAGCAGCAGGGACTGGGGAACAGATACGCAGTATTTT
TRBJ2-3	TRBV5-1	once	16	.	CASSLVPGDGTDTQYF	TGCGCCAGCAGCTTGGTGCCAGGGGACGGCACAGATACGCAGTATTTT
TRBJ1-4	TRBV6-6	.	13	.	CASSPPGPEKLFF	TGTGCCAGCAGTCCTCCCGGACCCGAAAAACTGTTTTTT
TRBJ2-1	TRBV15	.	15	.	CATSRDNGQGSEQFF	TGTGCCACCAGCAGAGATAATGGCCAGGGGAGTGAGCAGTTCTTC
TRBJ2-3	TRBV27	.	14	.	CASSLSAGTDTQYF	TGTGCCAGCAGTTTATCGGCAGGCACAGATACGCAGTATTTT
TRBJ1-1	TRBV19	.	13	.	CASSDSLNTEAFF	TGTGCCAGCTCCGACAGCCTGAACACTGAAGCTTTCTTT
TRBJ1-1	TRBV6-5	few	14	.	CASSYGTVNTEAFF	TGTGCCAGCAGTTACGGGACGGTGAACACTGAAGCTTTCTTT
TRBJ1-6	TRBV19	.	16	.	CASSIDLGGAGSPLHF	TGTGCCAGTAGTATAGATCTCGGGGGCGCGGGTTCACCCCTCCACTTT
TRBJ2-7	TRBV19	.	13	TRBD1	CASSISQGAEQYF	TGTGCCAGTAGTATAAGCCAGGGGGCCGAGCAGTACTTC
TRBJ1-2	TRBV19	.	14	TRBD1	CASRHRGLNYGYTF	TGTGCCAGTAGGCACAGGGGGCTTAACTATGGCTACACCTTC
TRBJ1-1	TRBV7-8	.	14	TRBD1	CASSRQTGVTEAFF	TGTGCCAGCAGCCGGCAGACAGGGGTCACTGAAGCTTTCTTT
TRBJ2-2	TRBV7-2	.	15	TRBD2	CASSLLAGDTGELFF	TGTGCCAGCAGCTTATTAGCGGGGGATACCGGGGAGCTGTTTTTT
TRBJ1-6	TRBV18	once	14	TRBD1	CASSPGTGFFTLHF	TGTGCCAGCTCACCAGGGACAGGCTTTTTCACCCTCCACTTT
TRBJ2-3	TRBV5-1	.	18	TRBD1	CASSLGTGGSTSTDTQYF	TGCGCCAGCAGCTTGGGGACAGGGGGTTCCACTAGCACAGATACGCAGTATTTT
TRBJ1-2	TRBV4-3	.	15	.	CASSQDRAVSYGYTF	TGCGCCAGCAGCCAAGATCGGGCAGTCAGCTATGGCTACACCTTC
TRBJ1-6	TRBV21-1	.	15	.	CASSSREWPNSPLHF	TGTGCCAGCAGCAGCCGGGAATGGCCAAATTCACCCCTCCACTTT
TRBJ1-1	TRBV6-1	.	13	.	CASKQGREAEAFF	TGTGCCAGCAAACAGGGACGGGAGGCTGAAGCTTTCTTT
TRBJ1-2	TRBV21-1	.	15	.	CASSRDDREYYGYTF	TGTGCCAGCAGCAGAGACGACAGGGAGTACTATGGCTACACCTTC
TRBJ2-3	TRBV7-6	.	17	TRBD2	CASSARSKGGRLDTQYF	TGTGCCAGCAGCGCGAGAAGCAAGGGCGGGAGGTTAGATACGCAGTATTTT
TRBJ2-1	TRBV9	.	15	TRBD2	CASRRLSGAYNEQFF	TGTGCCAGCAGGCGCCTTAGCGGGGCTTACAATGAGCAGTTCTTC
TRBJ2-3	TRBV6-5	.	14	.	CASMRPGTTDTQYF	TGTGCCAGCATGAGGCCGGGAACGACAGATACGCAGTATTTT
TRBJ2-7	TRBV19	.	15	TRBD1	CASSMSGTGVNEQYF	TGTGCCAGTAGTATGTCAGGGACAGGGGTCAACGAGCAGTACTTC
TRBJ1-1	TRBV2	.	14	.	CASNLIAANTEAFF	TGTGCCAGCAACCTGATAGCCGCGAACACTGAAGCTTTCTTT
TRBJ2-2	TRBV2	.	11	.	CASTQTGELFF	TGTGCCAGCACCCAGACCGGGGAGCTGTTTTTT